One and the same sample provided the 5 T cell receptor beta chains below, sequenced in a study of blood T cell repertoires in COVID-19. TCRdb's table, derived via immunoSEQ multiplex PCR, lists solely in-frame clones and lacks some. This sample has about 130,000 clones, with 70% to 90% found just once. The sequenced sample consisted of peripheral blood. These receptors all stem from a man aged 45 to 65 with acute or convalescent COVID-19.

The V call is TRBV30, the J call TRBJ1-1, with 9 bases that match TRBD1. Germline-derived CDR1 and CDR2 are GTSNPN and SVGIG (reference sequence). Trimming cost V 6 bases and J 4 bases; bases outside gene matches: 6. This CDR3 comprises 13 residues. For the CDR3, the DNA is TGTGCCTGCCACAGGGGGCTTGTCACTGAAGCTTTCTTT. Its protein product is CACHRGLVTEAFF.

The table lists this clone with a count of one. V gene TRBV2 combines with J gene TRBJ2-2, with 10 positions matching TRBD1. The CDR3 runs to 17 residues. Per the germline V gene, CDR1 is SNHLY and CDR2 is FYNNEI. J was trimmed by 6 bases and V by 3 bases; bases with no gene match: 10. The CDR3 here is CASSDDPDRGWAGELFF. CDR3 DNA: TGTGCCAGCAGTGATGACCCGGACAGGGGGTGGGCCGGGGAGCTGTTTTTT.

The CDR3 loop reads CASSQTGTYGYTF. DNA for the CDR3: TGTGCCAGCAGCCAGACAGGAACCTATGGCTACACCTTC. This chain joins TRBV6-4 and TRBJ1-2; the D gene is possibly TRBD1 (6 bases). V was shortened by 6 bases and J by 4 bases, with 12 bases between the two germline ends. The CDR3 covers 13 residues. Germline V lookup: CDR1 MRHNA, CDR2 SNTAGT.

This clone was counted once. The chain couples TRBV24-1 to TRBJ2-7; tentatively, D is TRBD1 (5 bases). The CDR3 has 12 residues. The ends were cut back, 5 bases at V and 3 bases at J, with 7 bases in the middle. From germline, CDR1 is KGHDR and CDR2 SFDVKD. CDR3 residues: CATSGQNYEQYF. The CDR3 nucleotides are TGTGCCACCAGTGGACAGAACTACGAGCAGTACTTC.

The chain is built from TRBV7-2 and TRBJ1-1; 8 nucleotides align to TRBD1. The germline CDR1 and CDR2 sequences are SGHTA and FQGNSA. CDR3 length: 14 residues. Trimming at V came to 5 bases and at J to 6 bases, leaving 8 bases not matched to a gene. The CDR3 is CASSVDRGSAEAFF. For the CDR3, the DNA is TGTGCCAGCAGCGTCGACAGGGGTTCTGCTGAAGCTTTCTTT.